This T cell receptor beta chain stems from a study of T cell responses to AZD1222 COVID-19 vaccine. Turning to the study itself: Second doses at about 4 or about 12 weeks were pooled.

Study results and limitations: Most donors were white British, females outnumbered males, and clonal diversity was possibly underestimated. Spike was spanned by vaccine-associated CD4 TCRs, which were dominant at 160-218 and 743-854.

Per the germline V gene, CDR1 is MNHEY and CDR2 is SVGAGI. Unmatched junction bases numbered 3, after V lost 6 bases and J lost 4 bases. This CDR3 contains 15 residues. On this clone: Its target is unknown.

TCRdb keeps only in-frame clones here, not all; method: immunoSEQ multiplex PCR. Among 75,000 to 100,000 clones, roughly nine tenths were seen once, and the ten largest hold approximately 1.5%. This sequence joins TRBV6-5 and TRBJ2-3; 14 bases match TRBD2. The specimen was peripheral blood, collected on day 0 of AZD1222 vaccination. The receptor's source is an adult in good health. CDR3 residues: CASRRGLAGADTQYF. The CDR3 DNA reads TGTGCCAGCAGGAGGGGACTAGCGGGGGCAGATACGCAGTATTTT.